Listed below are T cell receptor beta chains from one sample, sequenced in a study of T-cell memory formation after mild COVID-19. TCRdb ran MiXCR on the 5' RACE reads and lists one entry per CDR3 protein. The sample lists about 440,000 distinct CDR3 sequences, 20% occurring once. The specimen was PBMCs or a T cell subset sorted from them (not recorded which). The source of these receptors is an adult woman who had mild COVID-19 (a few samples of this study predate the infection). Cell type and time point are not known. Both conserved end residues are part of each CDR3. The D gene is left open where the match is weak. The size of a clone is reported for some rows only, either as once, few or many, or as a class for expanded clones.

>-|TRBJ1-6|TRBV25-1|-
TGTGCCAGCAGTGAGATCGGCAGGGGCAATTCACCCCTCCACTTT
CASSEIGRGNSPLHF
>-|TRBJ1-5|TRBV20-1|-
TGCAGTGCTCGAGACACGTCCCAGCATTTT
CSARDTSQHF
>-|TRBJ2-7|TRBV5-6|-
TGTGCCAGCAGCTTGGGGACTTCCTCCTACGAGCAGTACTTC
CASSLGTSSYEQYF
>once|TRBJ1-5|TRBV20-1|-
TGCAGTGCTAGAGATTTAGGGAAGTGGGATCAGCCCCAGCATTTT
CSARDLGKWDQPQHF
>once|TRBJ1-2|TRBV18|TRBD1
TGTGCCAGCTCACCTCGGAAATATGCCGGACAGGGGGCTCAGGGCTATGGCTACACCTTC
CASSPRKYAGQGAQGYGYTF
>-|TRBJ1-1|TRBV4-2|TRBD1
TGTGCCAGCAGCCAAGTAGTGGGGAGGGGGCATCCTGAAGCTTTCTTT
CASSQVVGRGHPEAFF
>few|TRBJ2-5|TRBV7-9|-
TGTGCCAGCAGCCTGTTTGAGACCCAGTACTTC
CASSLFETQYF
>few|TRBJ2-7|TRBV7-2|TRBD2
TGTGCCAGCAGCTCATACTTTCTAGCGGGCTACGAGCAGTACTTC
CASSSYFLAGYEQYF
>few|TRBJ2-7|TRBV5-1|TRBD1
TGCGCCAGCAGCCCTTCGGGGACAGGGGCAGGCGAGCAGTACTTC
CASSPSGTGAGEQYF
>-|TRBJ2-1|TRBV29-1|TRBD2
TGCAGCGGCGACGCCGGGACTAGCGTGTACAATGAGCAGTTCTTC
CSGDAGTSVYNEQFF
>-|TRBJ2-1|TRBV16|TRBD2
TGTGCCAGCAGCCGGGTCGGGGGGTACAATGAGCAGTTCTTC
CASSRVGGYNEQFF
>-|TRBJ1-1|TRBV30|TRBD1
TGTGCCTGGAGTGCCAGGGGGCTGATGAACACTGAAGCTTTCTTT
CAWSARGLMNTEAFF
>-|TRBJ1-1|TRBV24-1|-
TGTGCCACCAGTGCCGGGACACTGAACACTGAAGCTTTCTTT
CATSAGTLNTEAFF
>-|TRBJ2-1|TRBV6-5|-
TGTGCCAGCAGTTACCGGACCAGCTCCTACAATGAGCAGTTCTTC
CASSYRTSSYNEQFF
>-|TRBJ2-7|TRBV6-1|TRBD1
TGTGCCAGCACCGCCATGGGTGGACAGGGCTACGAGCAGTACTTC
CASTAMGGQGYEQYF
>few|TRBJ2-1|TRBV25-1|-
TGTGCCAGCAGTTCCCGATTGGAAACAGTTCCCCCTCGGAATGAGCAGTTCTTC
CASSSRLETVPPRNEQFF
>few|TRBJ1-4|TRBV20-1|-
TGCAGTGCTAGGGACGGGACAAGGGAAAAACTGTTTTTT
CSARDGTREKLFF
>-|TRBJ1-3|TRBV7-2|-
TGTGCCAGCAGCTCCCACAGGGTGATAACTTGGGACACCATATATTTT
CASSSHRVITWDTIYF
>-|TRBJ2-6|TRBV9|-
TGTGCCAGCAGCGTAGTCCCGGGGTACTCTGGGGCCAACGTCCTGACTTTC
CASSVVPGYSGANVLTF
>-|TRBJ2-2|TRBV7-9|-
TGTGCCAGCAGCTCGGCGAGGGGGAGAGGGACCGGGGAGCTGTTTTTT
CASSSARGRGTGELFF
>-|TRBJ2-1|TRBV4-1|TRBD2
TGCGCCAGCAGCCAGACGGGAGGGGGGAATGAGCAGTTCTTC
CASSQTGGGNEQFF
>many|TRBJ2-1|TRBV12-3/TRBV12-4|-
TGTGCCAGCAGTTCTTTAGATGAGCAGTTCTTC
CASSSLDEQFF
>-|TRBJ2-7|TRBV7-2|TRBD2
TGTGCCAGCAGCCCGGAGCCTAGCGGGAGTTACGAGCAGTACTTC
CASSPEPSGSYEQYF
>few|TRBJ2-3|TRBV12-3/TRBV12-4|TRBD1
TGTGCCAGCAGCGGTGGGTCCTGGACAGGGGGCCCCACAGATACGCAGTATTTT
CASSGGSWTGGPTDTQYF
>-|TRBJ2-1|TRBV9|-
TGTGCCAGCAGCGTAGCCCCGGAAAACAATGAGCAGTTCTTC
CASSVAPENNEQFF
>few|TRBJ2-3|TRBV23-1|TRBD1
TGCGCCAGCACGGGACAGCTTGAAACTGATACGCAGTATTTT
CASTGQLETDTQYF
>-|TRBJ1-1|TRBV12-3/TRBV12-4|-
TGTGCCAGCAGGGGACTCCACGAAGCTTTCTTT
CASRGLHEAFF
>-|TRBJ2-5|TRBV4-1|-
TGCGCCAGCAGCCCCAGGGGTAGGGGTGAGACCCAGTACTTC
CASSPRGRGETQYF
>few|TRBJ2-7|TRBV7-9|TRBD2
TGTGCCAGCAGTCTGCGGGGGGGCCACGAGCAGTACTTC
CASSLRGGHEQYF
>-|TRBJ2-3|TRBV7-2|-
TGTGCCAGCAGTCTATTTTGGGAGGCGACAGATACGCAGTATTTT
CASSLFWEATDTQYF
>-|TRBJ1-2|TRBV7-9|-
TGTGCCAGCAGCTTAAAAGAGGGCCCATATGGCTACACCTTC
CASSLKEGPYGYTF
>few|TRBJ2-3|TRBV7-9|-
TGTGCCAGCAGCTTAGCGCCATTCAAAAGGGATACGCAGTATTTT
CASSLAPFKRDTQYF
>-|TRBJ1-2|TRBV27|-
TGTGCCAGCAGTCCTAGACAAACAGTGTACTATGGCTACACCTTC
CASSPRQTVYYGYTF
>-|TRBJ1-5|TRBV10-3|-
TGTGCCATCAGTGAGTCGGGGGGCGGGAGGATTCAGCCCCAGCATTTT
CAISESGGGRIQPQHF
>few|TRBJ1-5|TRBV30|TRBD1
TGTGCCTGGTCAGCGGGACAGAATAATCAGCCCCAGCATTTT
CAWSAGQNNQPQHF
>few|TRBJ2-2|TRBV7-9|-
TGTGCCAGCAGCTTTTTTGGGGGTACCGGGGAGCTGTTTTTT
CASSFFGGTGELFF
>few|TRBJ1-2|TRBV12-3/TRBV12-4|-
TGTGCCAGCAGTCAGGGAAGTTCTGGCTACACCTTC
CASSQGSSGYTF
>few|TRBJ1-2|TRBV21-1|-
TGTGCCAGCAGCACCAGCGCCCCATGGCATGGCTACACCTTC
CASSTSAPWHGYTF
>-|TRBJ2-3|TRBV9|TRBD1
TGTGCCAGCAGTCAAGGGACAGGGGTCACAGATACGCAGTATTTT
CASSQGTGVTDTQYF
>few|TRBJ1-2|TRBV5-1|-
TGCGCCAGCAGCCACAAACCTGCCGCAGGGGTTAACTATGGCTACACCTTC
CASSHKPAAGVNYGYTF
>-|TRBJ2-1|TRBV4-3|-
TGCGCCAGCAGCCTTTCTGGAGGGAGACCCTCCTACAATGAGCAGTTCTTC
CASSLSGGRPSYNEQFF